This T cell receptor (beta chain) was identified during a study of PD-1 blockade in classical Hodgkin lymphoma. Overall study findings and caveats: Similar baseline diversity was found in complete responders and newly diagnosed patients. Relative to healthy donors, newly diagnosed patients reportedly had lower baseline TCR diversity, which was reported as lower still in relapsed/refractory patients.

Comment on this clone: The target antigen is unknown.

Documented time point: cycle 4 day 1 (C4D1), after less than 7 weeks of nivolumab. Autologous stem cell transplantation was followed by relapse in every patient, and brentuximab vedotin exposure varied. CDR3 size: 16 residues. Trimming took 5 bases from V and 4 from J; bases not matched to a gene: 10. Germline loops: CDR1 SGHVS, CDR2 FNYEAQ. Assay: immunoSEQ multiplex PCR; the TCRdb copy retains only in-frame clones and omits some. The profile shows over 75,000 clones, over 75% of them singletons. J is TRBJ2-3 and V is TRBV7-6, with 9 bases lining up with TRBD2. This clonotype was sampled from a human donor with classical Hodgkin lymphoma. Sample: peripheral blood mononuclear cells (PBMCs), taken before the fourth cycle of nivolumab. The CDR3 region is CASSPGRGGAPDTQYF. The CDR3 DNA is TGTGCCAGCAGCCCGGGGCGCGGGGGGGCCCCAGATACGCAGTATTTT.